Sequencing of this T cell receptor beta chain was carried out in a study of breast tumors, draining lymph nodes, adjacent tissues. There are many counts of this clonotype. Its antigen is still unknown. Study findings and constraints: Findings are consistent with lymph node origin and intratumoral expansion of most tumor T cells. Compared with lymph nodes, tumors were less diverse; compared with nontumor tissue, more. The lymph node origin of tumor T cells was framed as consistent with a hypothesis, not demonstrated.

TCRdb re-called the multiplex PCR reads through MiXCR, storing one row per CDR3 protein. The sample contains nearly 110,000 distinct CDR3 sequences, more than 30% of which appear only once. The ends were cut back, 9 bases at V and 3 bases at J, with 16 bases in the middle. The CDR3 consists of 14 residues. Germline CDR1 and CDR2: LNHDA and SQIVND (reference sequence). The lymph nodes were axillary draining lymph nodes from breast cancer patients. The chain links TRBV19 to TRBJ2-3; no clear D. This TCR was recovered from a female donor with breast cancer. Some clones in this sample may be carry-over from other donors' samples. The sample taken for sequencing was axillary lymph node tissue. The CDR3 coding sequence is TGTGCCAGCAGTCGCGGCTCCTTGACAGATACGCAGTATTTT. Translating gives CASSRGSLTDTQYF.